This entry features one T cell receptor (beta chain) sequence. No cognate antigen has been identified for it. It has no much larger one-base neighbor in the sample; base qualities were not kept. Unstimulated Tregs (CD4+CD25+CD127-), CD4+ non-Tregs (CD4+CD25-), CD4 and CD8 cells were FACS-sorted from thawed PBMCs. Healthy control blood came either as purchased buffy coats or from healthy volunteers. Healthy control blood was separated into PBMCs by Ficoll density gradient and cryopreserved, and patient PBMCs were collected both before and after transplant. The data derive from a study of Tregs in tolerant kidney transplant recipients (dated by TCRdb to between 2019 and 2020). Context from the whole study: The study used TCRbeta sequencing to identify donor-specific regulatory T cells before combined kidney and bone marrow transplantation, then tracked those cells after transplant. TCRbeta repertoire sequencing was used in a few healthy controls to compare several methods for expanding Tregs specific for an allogeneic donor. What the work shows at the level of the full study, not this receptor alone: Biological reproducibility was not directly assessed, although technical replication error appeared to be minimal. Expanding Tregs with activated donor B cells appeared to identify the most biologically relevant and donor-specific TCRbeta repertoire. Because only a small number of patients were included, the study had limitations, and the results will need to be validated in larger populations as well as under other immunosuppression protocols.

V and J are truncated by 10 bases and 7 bases respectively, leaving an intervening sequence of 12 bases. The CDR3 measures 11 amino acids from cysteine to phenylalanine. Kept here is only the CDR3 DNA, which spans 33 bases and is read in frame from base 1. CDR1 and CDR2, looked up from the germline V gene, are MNHEY and SVGAGI. For TCRbeta CDR3 sequencing, genomic DNA from the sorted cells was extracted using the QIAGEN DNeasy Blood and Tissue Kit. High-throughput TCRbeta CDR3 sequencing was carried out commercially through immunoSEQ, with PCR amplification with bias correction and internal controls included. As for how the authors treated the data: Unique productive TCRbeta sequences were defined by CDR3 nucleotide sequence when primers matched and otherwise by CDR3 amino acid sequence together with Vbeta and Jbeta genes. Sorting error was corrected by removing sequences shared between sorted populations at a frequency ratio of 2:1 or less, and the remaining shared sequences were assigned to the higher population. Donor-reactive sequences were defined as at least 5-fold expanded in CFSE-low cells versus unstimulated cells, with frequency of at least 0.01% in CFSE-low cells. Jensen-Shannon divergence calculated on the top 100 TCRbeta sequences ranked by frequency was used to measure repertoire divergence. For any sample with multiple sequencing runs, sorting error was corrected in each run separately before the runs were pooled. TCRdb retrieved this table from immuneACCESS and kept in-frame rearrangements only. Not all clones are present; in checked studies, unresolved V genes account for under half, and no reason is known for the remainder. The V and J calls and clone size come from that table; D and trimming were worked out from the DNA. The sample data list some 90,000 clones, and roughly 92% of these were observed just once. The ten largest clones add up to roughly 5% of the sample.

What was sequenced was CD8+ T cells from blood. The receptor's source is a human donor in good health. Recombination linked TRBV6-5 to TRBJ2-3; the D gene identity is not certain. In nucleotide form, the sequence is TGTGCCACATGGGTTTCACATACGCAGTATTTT. This sequence encodes CATWVSHTQYF.